This T cell receptor (beta chain) was sequenced for a study of cytotoxic CD8 clonotypes in ibrutinib-treated CLL. For the study at large: There were, on average, around 250,000 productive templates and tens of thousands of productive rearrangements per sample.

Points on this clone: The antigen is unknown.

The CDR3 has 17 amino acids. V was shortened by 0 bases and J by 5 bases, with 17 bases between the two germline ends. Germline V gene lookup returns CDR1 LNHNV and CDR2 YYDKDF (reference sequence). TCRdb's copy holds only in-frame clones and misses some; the assay was immunoSEQ multiplex PCR. The sample has around 53,000 clones, 54% seen once; the top ten hold under 30%. General study findings and limits: The times at which samples were taken varied between sustained-remission and progressing patients. Private clonotypes, not public ones, expanded at ibrutinib response.

Sample: PBMCs, taken at disease progression, from a patient treated with ibrutinib. The V gene is TRBV15, the J gene TRBJ2-1, with D unresolved. The TCR comes from a human donor with chronic lymphocytic leukemia. CDR3 protein: CATSRESLALSNNEQFF. CDR3 DNA sequence: TGTGCCACCAGCAGAGAATCACTCGCTCTATCGAACAATGAGCAGTTCTTC.